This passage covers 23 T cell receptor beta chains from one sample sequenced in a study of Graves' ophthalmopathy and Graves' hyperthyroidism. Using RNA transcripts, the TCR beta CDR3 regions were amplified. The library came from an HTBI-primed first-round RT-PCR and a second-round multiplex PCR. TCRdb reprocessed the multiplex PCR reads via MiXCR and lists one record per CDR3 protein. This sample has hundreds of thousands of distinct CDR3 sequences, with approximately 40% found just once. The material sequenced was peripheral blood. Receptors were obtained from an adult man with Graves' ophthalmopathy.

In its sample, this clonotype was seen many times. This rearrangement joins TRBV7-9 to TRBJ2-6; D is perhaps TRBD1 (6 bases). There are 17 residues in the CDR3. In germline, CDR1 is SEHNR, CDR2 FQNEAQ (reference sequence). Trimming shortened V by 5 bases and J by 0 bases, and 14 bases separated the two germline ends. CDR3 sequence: CASSQLTGSSGANVLTF. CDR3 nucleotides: TGTGCCAGCAGCCAACTTACAGGGAGCTCTGGGGCCAACGTCCTGACTTTC.

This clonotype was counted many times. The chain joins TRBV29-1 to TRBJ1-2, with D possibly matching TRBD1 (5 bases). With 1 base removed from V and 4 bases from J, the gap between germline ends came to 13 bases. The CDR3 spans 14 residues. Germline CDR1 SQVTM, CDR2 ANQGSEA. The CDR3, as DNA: TGCAGCGTTGAAGGGGGGGAAGATGGCTATGGCTACACCTTC. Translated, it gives CSVEGGEDGYGYTF.

The CDR3 DNA is TGTGCCACCGAGGATCTGGGGATTTCTGAAGCTTTCTTT. It yields the protein CATEDLGISEAFF. The rearrangement uses TRBV7-3 and TRBJ1-1; no definite D call. The CDR3 is 13 residues long. Germline CDR1 reads SGHTA; CDR2 reads FQGTGA. Trimming took 10 bases from V and 6 from J, leaving 18 bases between them.

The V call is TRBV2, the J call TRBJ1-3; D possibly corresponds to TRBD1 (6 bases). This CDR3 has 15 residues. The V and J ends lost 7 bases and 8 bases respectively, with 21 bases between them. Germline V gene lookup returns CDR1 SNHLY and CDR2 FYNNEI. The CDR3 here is CASNDGGGYGYTIYF. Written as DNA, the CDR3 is TGTGCCAGCAACGACGGGGGCGGCTATGGCTACACCATATATTTT.

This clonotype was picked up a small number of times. Written as DNA, the CDR3 is TGCAGTGCTAGAAAGGAAAACACCATATATTTT. It yields the protein CSARKENTIYF. The chain combines TRBV20-1 with TRBJ1-3; D remains unclear. CDR1 and CDR2 (germline): DFQATT, SNEGSKA (reference sequence). Trimming left V 2 bases short and J 6 bases short, with 5 bases between. The CDR3 runs 11 residues.

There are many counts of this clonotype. The CDR3 reads CASSLTFQETQYF. Written as DNA, the CDR3 is TGTGCCAGCAGCTTAACCTTTCAAGAGACCCAGTACTTC. The chain couples TRBV7-3 to TRBJ2-5; no definite D call. Trimming removed 0 bases from V and 2 bases from J, with 4 bases in between. Germline CDR1 SGHTA, CDR2 FQGTGA. This CDR3 has 13 residues.

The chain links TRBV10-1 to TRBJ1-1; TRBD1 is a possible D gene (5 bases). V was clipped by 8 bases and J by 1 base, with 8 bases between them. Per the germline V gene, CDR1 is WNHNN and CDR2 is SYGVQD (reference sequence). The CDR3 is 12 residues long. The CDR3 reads CASRDANTEAFF. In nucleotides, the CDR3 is TGCGCCAGCCGGGACGCGAACACTGAAGCTTTCTTT.

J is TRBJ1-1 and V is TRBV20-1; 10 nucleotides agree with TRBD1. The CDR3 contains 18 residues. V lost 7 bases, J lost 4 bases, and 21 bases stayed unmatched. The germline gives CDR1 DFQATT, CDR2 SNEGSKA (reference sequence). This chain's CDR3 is CSGRDQYGTGVGITEAFF. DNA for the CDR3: TGCAGTGGGAGAGATCAATACGGGACAGGGGTCGGTATCACTGAAGCTTTCTTT.

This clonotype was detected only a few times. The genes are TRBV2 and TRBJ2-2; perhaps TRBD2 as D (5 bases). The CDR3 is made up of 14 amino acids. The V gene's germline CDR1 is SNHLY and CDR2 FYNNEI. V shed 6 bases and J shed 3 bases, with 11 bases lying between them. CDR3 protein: CASSGAAYTGELFF. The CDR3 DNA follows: TGTGCCAGCAGCGGAGCGGCTTACACCGGGGAGCTGTTTTTT.

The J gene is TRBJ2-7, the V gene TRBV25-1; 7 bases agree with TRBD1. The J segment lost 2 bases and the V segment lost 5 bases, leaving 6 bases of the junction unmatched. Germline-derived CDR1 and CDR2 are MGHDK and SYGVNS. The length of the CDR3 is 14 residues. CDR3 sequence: CASSHRDRTYEQYF. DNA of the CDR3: TGTGCCAGCAGTCACCGGGACAGAACCTACGAGCAGTACTTC.

This CDR3 is CATSRVDRGYYGYTF. The CDR3 DNA follows: TGTGCCACCAGCAGGGTGGACAGGGGTTACTATGGCTACACCTTC. The genes are TRBV15 and TRBJ1-2, with 9 bases lining up with TRBD1. Germline values: CDR1 LNHNV, CDR2 YYDKDF (reference sequence). The J segment lost 3 bases and the V segment lost 3 bases, leaving 5 bases of the junction unmatched. The CDR3 covers 15 residues.

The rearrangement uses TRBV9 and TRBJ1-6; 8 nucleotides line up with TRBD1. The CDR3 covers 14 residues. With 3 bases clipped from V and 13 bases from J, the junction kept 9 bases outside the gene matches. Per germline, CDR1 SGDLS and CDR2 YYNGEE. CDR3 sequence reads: CASSADRADQPLHF. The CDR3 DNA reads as TGTGCCAGCAGCGCGGACAGGGCCGATCAGCCCCTCCACTTT.

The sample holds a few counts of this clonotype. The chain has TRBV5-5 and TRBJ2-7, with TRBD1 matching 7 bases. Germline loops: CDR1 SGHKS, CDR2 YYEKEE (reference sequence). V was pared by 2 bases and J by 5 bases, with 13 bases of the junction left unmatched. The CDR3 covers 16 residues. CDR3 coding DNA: TGTGCCAGCAGCTTAGCCACTCAGACAGGGTCCCACGAGCAGTACTTC. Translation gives CASSLATQTGSHEQYF.

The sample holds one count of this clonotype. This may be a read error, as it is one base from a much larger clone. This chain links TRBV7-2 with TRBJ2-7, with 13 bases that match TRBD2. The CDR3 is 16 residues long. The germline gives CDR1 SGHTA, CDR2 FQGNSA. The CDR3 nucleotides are TGTGCCGGCAGCTTAGCGGACTCCCGGACTAGCGGGGGACTCGCCTTC. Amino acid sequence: CAGSLADSRTSGGLAF. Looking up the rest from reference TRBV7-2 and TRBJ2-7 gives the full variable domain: GAGVSQSPSNKVTEKGKDVELRCDPISGHTALYWYRQSLGQGLEFLIYFQGNSAPDKSGLPSDRFSAERTGGSVSTLTIQRTQQEDSAVYLCAGSLADSRTSGGLAFGPGTRLTVT.

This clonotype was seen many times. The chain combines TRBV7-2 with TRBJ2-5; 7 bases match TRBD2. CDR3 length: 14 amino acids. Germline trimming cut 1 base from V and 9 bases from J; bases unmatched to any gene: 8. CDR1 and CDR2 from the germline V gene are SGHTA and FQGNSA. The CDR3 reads CASSLDGGGMAQYF. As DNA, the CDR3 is TGTGCCAGCAGCTTAGATGGGGGGGGGATGGCCCAGTACTTC.

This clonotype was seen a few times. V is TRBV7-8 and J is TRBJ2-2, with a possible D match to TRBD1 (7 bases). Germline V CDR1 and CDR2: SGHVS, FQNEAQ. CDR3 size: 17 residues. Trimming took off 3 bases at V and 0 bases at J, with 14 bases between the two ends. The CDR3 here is CASSLGGGTANTGELFF. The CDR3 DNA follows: TGTGCCAGCAGCTTGGGGGGCGGGACAGCGAACACCGGGGAGCTGTTTTTT.

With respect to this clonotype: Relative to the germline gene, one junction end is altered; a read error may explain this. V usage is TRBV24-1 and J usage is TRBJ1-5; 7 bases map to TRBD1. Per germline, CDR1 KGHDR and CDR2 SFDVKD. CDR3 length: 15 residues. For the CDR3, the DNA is TGTGCCAGCAGTAAAAACAGGGGTGGTGGTCAGCCCCAGCATTTT. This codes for CASSKNRGGGQPQHF.

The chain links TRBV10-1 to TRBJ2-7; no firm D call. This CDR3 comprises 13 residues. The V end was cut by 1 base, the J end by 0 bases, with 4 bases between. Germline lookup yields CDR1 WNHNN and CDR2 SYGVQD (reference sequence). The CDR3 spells CASSEWGSYEQYF. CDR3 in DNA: TGCGCCAGCAGTGAGTGGGGCTCCTACGAGCAGTACTTC.

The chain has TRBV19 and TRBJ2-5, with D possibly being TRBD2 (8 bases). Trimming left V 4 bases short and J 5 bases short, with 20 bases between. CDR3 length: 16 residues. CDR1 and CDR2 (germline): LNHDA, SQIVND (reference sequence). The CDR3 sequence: CASSTYRGRGGETQYF. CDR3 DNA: TGTGCCAGTAGTACCTACAGGGGACGGGGGGGCGAGACCCAGTACTTC.

Here the CDR3 reads CASPRAVDGYTF. Here the CDR3 DNA reads TGTGCCAGCCCGCGGGCAGTCGATGGCTACACCTTC. The J gene is TRBJ1-2, the V gene TRBV25-1; D is unresolved. Trimming took 8 bases from V and 6 from J, leaving 13 bases between them. The germline CDR1 and CDR2 sequences are MGHDK and SYGVNS. The CDR3 is 12 amino acids.

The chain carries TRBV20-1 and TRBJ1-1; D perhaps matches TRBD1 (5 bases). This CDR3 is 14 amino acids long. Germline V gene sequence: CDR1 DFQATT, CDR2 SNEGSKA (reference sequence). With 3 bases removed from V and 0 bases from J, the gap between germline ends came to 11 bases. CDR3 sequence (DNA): TGCAGTGCTAGTGTGGGGCCCATGAACACTGAAGCTTTCTTT. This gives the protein CSASVGPMNTEAFF.

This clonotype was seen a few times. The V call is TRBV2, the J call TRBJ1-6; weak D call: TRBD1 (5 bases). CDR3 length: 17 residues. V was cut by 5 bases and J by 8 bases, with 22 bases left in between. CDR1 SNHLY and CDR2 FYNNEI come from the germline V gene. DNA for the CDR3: TGTGCCAGCAGTTACTCGAATCTGGGCGGGACCTATTCACCCCTCCACTTT. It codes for CASSYSNLGGTYSPLHF.

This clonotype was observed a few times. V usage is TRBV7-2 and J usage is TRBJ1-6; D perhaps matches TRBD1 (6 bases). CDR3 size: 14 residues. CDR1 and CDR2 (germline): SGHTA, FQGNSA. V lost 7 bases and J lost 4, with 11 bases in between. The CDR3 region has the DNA TGTGCCAGCACCGAGGGGGGGTATAATTCACCCCTCCACTTT. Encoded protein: CASTEGGYNSPLHF.